What follows describes a single T cell receptor beta chain. Its antigen is unknown. Base qualities are missing; no much larger clone stands one base away. This sample is part of a study of T cell responses to AZD1222 COVID-19 vaccine (dated by TCRdb to 2020 to 2023). The study in broad terms: Because spike-specific TCR depth and breadth did not differ between the two schedules, AZD1222 recipients who got a second dose at roughly 4 weeks were pooled with those who got a second dose at roughly 12 weeks. TCR sequencing covered 230 to 250 trial participants: 207 given two doses of AZD1222 and around 25 given two doses of MenACWY control vaccine. Trial participants were enrolled into age subgroups of 18-55, 56-69 and 70-plus years, which contained roughly 140, 27 and 60 TCR-sequenced participants, respectively. Overall study outcomes, separate from this receptor: Vaccine-associated CD4 TCRs spanned the whole spike protein, with dominant responses in regions 160-218 and 743-854. Conclusions about previously exposed vaccinees were limited because only 5 or 6 AZD1222 recipients were SARS-CoV-2 seropositive at baseline. In the small 56-69-year group, the increase in depth fell short of significance, most likely because of low power. Participants were mostly white British, with more females than males. The authors suggested clonal diversity may have been underestimated. Because no day 14 peak-response samples were available, the repertoires could be characterized only after the peak T cell response. Spike-specific TCR breadth and depth rose significantly after two AZD1222 doses compared with day 0 and with MenACWY recipients. Nearly half of unique spike-specific TCRs reportedly recognized epitopes outside regions mutated in the B.1.351 and B.1.1.7 variants.

The time point tag for this specimen amounts to: baseline before first vaccination. The vaccinee samples were drawn from two UK trials, COV001 and COV002, one of which was a single-blind randomized controlled phase 2/3 trial testing AZD1222 (ChAdOx1 nCoV-19) in healthy adults. Trial participant PBMC samples were collected at day 0 and day 28 after the second dose for TCRbeta chain sequencing. The CDR3 regions of human TCRbeta chains were subjected to immunosequencing. For the original study's pipeline: TCRs in the repertoires were compared against a reference library of SARS-CoV-2-specific TCRs that had been generated with the MIRA antigen-specificity platform. Breadth was defined as the fraction of unique TCRs that were SARS-CoV-2-associated. Depth was defined as the fraction of total T cells that were SARS-CoV-2-associated. Using the MIRA data, each spike-specific TCR was mapped to the spike region that the TCR reacts to and placed in a CD4 or CD8 class. Log10-transformed breadth and depth values were compared by one-way ANOVA with Sidak's multiple comparisons tests. TCRdb carries this immuneACCESS record with in-frame sequences only. Its versions omit some clonotypes, under half of them owing to an unresolved V gene in the studies checked, with the rest unexplained. V, J and clone size reflect that table, while D and trimming were determined from the DNA. Across this sample there are tens of thousands of clones, with 70% to 85% seen only once. The ten largest clones capture under 25% of the sample.

Germline trimming: 6 bases from V, 1 base from J; junction bases outside gene matches: 2. The cysteine opens and the phenylalanine closes a CDR3 of 13 amino acids. Left in the record is the CDR3 DNA by itself, 39 bases read in frame from the first base. Based on the germline V gene, the CDR1 and CDR2 sequences are MDHEN and SYDVKM. Source: peripheral blood, taken on day 0 of AZD1222 vaccination. The clonotype comes from an adult in good health. Rearrangement joined TRBV28 to TRBJ2-5; 7 bases in the middle match TRBD2. CDR3 reads: CASRRLAQETQYF. The DNA sequence is TGTGCCAGCAGACGACTAGCCCAAGAGACCCAGTACTTC.